Listed below are T cell receptor beta chains from one sample, sequenced in a study of CD8+CD57+ T cells in acquired aplastic anemia. TCRdb itself ran the reads through MiXCR, one entry per CDR3 protein. The sample consists of under 75,000 distinct CDR3 sequences, approximately 50% of them appearing once. Sequencing was carried out using sorted CD4+, CD8+, or CD8+CD57+ T cells (not recorded which) from PBMCs. The receptors here all came from a human donor in good health, serving as a control. Both conserved end residues are part of each CDR3. A D gene is named only where the DNA matches it firmly. Clone size is not always given. Where it is, it says once, few, many or a class for expanded clones.

clone size,D gene,V gene,CDR3 length,J gene,CDR3 DNA,CDR3 protein
-,TRBD1,TRBV29-1,13,TRBJ1-2,TGCAGCGTTCCCCAGGACAGGGGGGACGGCTACACCTTC,CSVPQDRGDGYTF
-,TRBD1,TRBV19,15,TRBJ1-1,TGTGCCAGTAGTACCCTTCGGGGACAGGGGGTTGAAGCTTTCTTT,CASSTLRGQGVEAFF
-,-,TRBV2,15,TRBJ2-1,TGTGCCAGCAGTGACCGACAGTCTTCCTACAATGAGCAGTTCTTC,CASSDRQSSYNEQFF
-,TRBD1,TRBV2,17,TRBJ1-2,TGTGCCAGCTGTTCGGCGGGACAGGGGCCCTCTGGCTATGGCTACACCTTC,CASCSAGQGPSGYGYTF
many,-,TRBV12-3/TRBV12-4,17,TRBJ2-3,TGTGCCAGCACTCCGCGATCGGACAGTGTTGGCACAGATACGCAGTATTTT,CASTPRSDSVGTDTQYF
-,-,TRBV7-2,14,TRBJ1-2,TGTGCCAGCAGCCAGGTTGGAACCGCACACGGCTACACCTTC,CASSQVGTAHGYTF
-,-,TRBV15,15,TRBJ1-2,TGTGCCACCAGCAGAGCGCGACAGTATAACTATGGCTACACCTTC,CATSRARQYNYGYTF
few,-,TRBV10-3,17,TRBJ2-1,TGTGCCATCAGTGAGGGGGAGTGGTATAGCTCCTACAATGAGCAGTTCTTC,CAISEGEWYSSYNEQFF
many,-,TRBV4-1,15,TRBJ2-3,TGCGCCAGCAGAGACAACATCGGGGGCACAGATACGCAGTATTTT,CASRDNIGGTDTQYF
-,-,TRBV18,12,TRBJ1-1,TGTGCCAGCTCACCACCGGTGTTAGAAGCTTTCTTT,CASSPPVLEAFF
-,-,TRBV12-3/TRBV12-4,14,TRBJ1-2,TGTGCCAGCAAATTTCCGGGACGATATCTCGGCTACACCTTC,CASKFPGRYLGYTF
-,TRBD1,TRBV20-1,15,TRBJ2-5,TGCAGTGCTGCCCCCGCGGGACAGGGTCAAGAGACCCAGTACTTC,CSAAPAGQGQETQYF
medium-sized,-,TRBV20-1,14,TRBJ1-5,TGCAGTGCTAGGGAGGGGGATATAGTTCAGCCCCAGCATTTT,CSAREGDIVQPQHF
-,-,TRBV7-6,14,TRBJ2-5,TGTGCCAGCAGCTTGATGGGCGGTCTGGAGACCCAGTACTTC,CASSLMGGLETQYF
-,TRBD2,TRBV5-4,14,TRBJ2-1,TGTGCCAGCAGCTTAAGCGGGGGCTACAATGAGCAGTTCTTC,CASSLSGGYNEQFF
many,-,TRBV27,15,TRBJ1-5,TGTGCCAGCAGTTTATCTTGGCAGGGTGGGCAGCCCCAGCATTTT,CASSLSWQGGQPQHF
-,-,TRBV19,14,TRBJ1-4,TGTGCCAGTAGTATGGACACTAAAGTAGGAAAACTGTTTTTT,CASSMDTKVGKLFF
many,-,TRBV7-3,14,TRBJ2-7,TGTGCCAGCAGTCCGAGGACGGACTCCTACGAGCAGTACTTC,CASSPRTDSYEQYF
-,TRBD1,TRBV7-2,16,TRBJ2-5,TGTGCCAGCAGCTGGGCGGGACAGGGCGTCAAAGAGACCCAGTACTTC,CASSWAGQGVKETQYF
-,-,TRBV7-9,13,TRBJ1-5,TGTGCCAGCAGCCCGAGGGACGGTCAGCCCCAGCATTTT,CASSPRDGQPQHF
many,-,TRBV19,14,TRBJ1-1,TGTGCCAGTAGTATAGTCTTCTCGAACACTGAAGCTTTCTTT,CASSIVFSNTEAFF
few,-,TRBV7-9,13,TRBJ1-1,TGTGCCAGCAGCCCGATAGTGGGCGCTGAAGCTTTCTTT,CASSPIVGAEAFF
-,TRBD2,TRBV20-1,16,TRBJ2-5,TGCAGTGCTAGTGGGGCGGGAGGGCCCCGACAAGAGACCCAGTACTTC,CSASGAGGPRQETQYF
-,TRBD1,TRBV7-2,14,TRBJ1-2,TGTGCCAGCAGCTTGAACAGGGGCGTCTATGGCTACGCCTTC,CASSLNRGVYGYAF
-,-,TRBV19,14,TRBJ1-5,TGTGCCAGTAGTAGGGGGACTACGAATGAGCCCCAGCATTTT,CASSRGTTNEPQHF
-,TRBD2,TRBV15,17,TRBJ2-1,TGTGCCACCAGCTTCCGACTAGCCGGGGGGGCCGGGAATGAGCAGTTCTTC,CATSFRLAGGAGNEQFF
-,TRBD1,TRBV10-3,16,TRBJ1-2,TGTGCCATCAGTGAGCCGGGACAGGGCACGACCTATGGCTACACCTTC,CAISEPGQGTTYGYTF
-,TRBD1,TRBV5-5,14,TRBJ2-7,TGTGCCAGCAGCTTATGGGGACAGGGCTTCGAGCAGTACTTC,CASSLWGQGFEQYF